The 12 T cell receptor beta chains below were found in one sample sequenced in a study of PD-L1 blockade in urothelial cancer. Regarding time point: peripheral blood 6 weeks after treatment start. The repertoire was sequenced with immunoSEQ multiplex PCR; TCRdb's copy has only in-frame clones and lacks some. The sample carries approximately 83,000 clones, approximately 87% recorded once. The sequenced sample was PBMCs, obtained around atezolizumab (anti-PD-L1) treatment. The receptor set was obtained from a man in his 70s with urothelial cancer.

This chain uses TRBV11-1 with TRBJ2-1; 10 nucleotides match TRBD2. CDR3 length: 15 amino acids. The V and J ends lost 2 bases and 4 bases, in that order; junction bases with no gene match: 2. Germline loops: CDR1 SGHAT, CDR2 FQDESV (reference sequence). Written as DNA, the CDR3 is TGTGCCAGCAGCTTAAGCGGGGGGGTATACAATGAGCAGTTCTTC. Translation: CASSLSGGVYNEQFF.

V and J are TRBV4-3 and TRBJ1-2; D not certain. The V gene lost 0 bases and the J gene lost 8 bases, with 13 bases spanning the gap. The length of the CDR3 is 14 residues. In germline, CDR1 is LGHNA, CDR2 YSLEER. CDR3 in amino acids: CASSQERGMGGYTF. Written as DNA, the CDR3 is TGCGCCAGCAGCCAAGAAAGAGGGATGGGCGGCTACACCTTC.

The chain carries TRBV6-1 and TRBJ1-1, with D tentatively TRBD1 (6 bases). Germline V gives CDR1 MNHNS, CDR2 SASEGT. The CDR3 is 15 residues long. Trimming stripped 3 bases from V and 4 bases from J, with 15 bases between. CDR3 region: CASSEVPTGATEAFF. The CDR3 DNA sequence: TGTGCCAGCAGTGAGGTCCCGACAGGTGCCACTGAAGCTTTCTTT.

The chain joins TRBV11-2 to TRBJ2-5, with D perhaps TRBD2 (5 bases). This CDR3 has 13 amino acids. Trimming removed 3 bases at V and 2 bases at J, with 7 bases between. Germline V gene data show CDR1 as SGHAT and CDR2 as FQNNGV. CDR3 loop: CASSFGEQETQYF. CDR3 sequence (DNA): TGTGCCAGCAGCTTCGGGGAGCAAGAGACCCAGTACTTC.

The V and J genes are TRBV7-2 and TRBJ2-1, with a tentative D call TRBD2 (5 bases). Trimming shortened V by 1 base and J by 7 bases, and 11 bases separated the two germline ends. Germline assignment: CDR1 SGHTA and CDR2 FQGNSA. This CDR3 is 14 amino acids long. As DNA, the CDR3 is TGTGCCAGCAGCTTAGGGGGAGACCCGAATGAGCAGTTCTTC. Its protein is CASSLGGDPNEQFF.

This clone is a singleton in its sample. The chain links TRBV5-6 to TRBJ1-5; the match to TRBD1 covers 9 bases. Germline CDR1 reads SGHDT; CDR2 reads YYEEEE. The CDR3 extends over 15 amino acids. V gave up 2 bases and J gave up 2 bases; unmatched junction bases: 2. CDR3 DNA sequence: TGTGCCAGCAGCTTCGGGGACAGGGGCAATCAGCCCCAGCATTTT. Protein product: CASSFGDRGNQPQHF.

The chain is built from TRBV7-6 and TRBJ1-3; weak D call: TRBD1 (5 bases). From germline, CDR1 is SGHVS and CDR2 FNYEAQ. CDR3 length: 16 residues. Trimming left V 6 bases short and J 0 bases short, with 15 bases between. The CDR3 DNA reads as TGTGCCAGCAGTTCCGCCAGGGCTCTCTCTGGAAACACCATATATTTT. Translated, it gives CASSSARALSGNTIYF. The full variable domain, completed using reference TRBV7-6 and TRBJ1-3, is GAGVSQSPRYKVTKRGQDVALRCDPISGHVSLYWYRQALGQGPEFLTYFNYEAQQDKSGLPNDRFSAERPEGSISTLTIQRTEQRDSAMYRCASSSARALSGNTIYFGEGSWLTVV.

This clone was observed once. CDR3 in amino acids: CASSQEEWDSSNQPQHF. For the CDR3, the DNA is TGCGCCAGCAGCCAGGAGGAATGGGACAGCAGCAATCAGCCCCAGCATTTT. The chain couples TRBV4-1 to TRBJ1-5; TRBD1 matches at 7 bases. The CDR3 length is 17 residues. The germline V gene encodes CDR1 MGHRA and CDR2 YSYEKL. V trimming: 3 bases; J trimming: 1 base; junction bases outside the gene matches: 9.

This chain links TRBV5-1 with TRBJ2-7; unclear D gene. The CDR3 totals 14 residues. V gave up 1 base and J gave up 7 bases, with 15 bases separating them. Per germline, CDR1 SGHRS and CDR2 YFSETQ. The DNA of the CDR3 is TGCGCCAGCAGCTTGAGAACAGTCTCTCGGGAGCAGTACTTC. Protein sequence: CASSLRTVSREQYF.

This clone was counted only a few times. The chain carries TRBV18 and TRBJ2-3; a possible D gene is TRBD1 (5 bases). This CDR3 is built from 14 residues. V was shortened by 1 base and J by 0 bases, with 5 bases between the two germline ends. The germline V gene has CDR1 KGHSH and CDR2 LQKENI. The CDR3 bases are TGTGCCAGCTCACCACGGACAAGCACAGATACGCAGTATTTT. This translates into CASSPRTSTDTQYF. Based on the CDR3 plus reference TRBV18 and TRBJ2-3, the full variable domain is NAGVMQNPRHLVRRRGQEARLRCSPMKGHSHVYWYRQLPEEGLKFMVYLQKENIIDESGMPKERFSAEFPKEGPSILRIQQVVRGDSAAYFCASSPRTSTDTQYFGPGTRLTVL.

The chain joins TRBV2 to TRBJ2-7; 12 positions match TRBD2. This CDR3 is 16 amino acids long. Germline V lookup: CDR1 SNHLY, CDR2 FYNNEI. V shed 7 bases and J 5 bases; nucleotides not matched to a gene: 12. CDR3 sequence: CASTGRLAGGLDEQYF. The CDR3 DNA is TGTGCCAGCACCGGGCGGCTAGCGGGGGGGCTTGACGAGCAGTACTTC.

This clone was detected once. CDR3 loop: CASSSEAAAGYGYTF. The CDR3 region has the DNA TGTGCCAGTAGCTCCGAGGCGGCAGCTGGCTATGGCTACACCTTC. The genes are TRBV19 and TRBJ1-2; D not resolved. CDR1 LNHDA and CDR2 SQIVND come from the germline V gene (reference sequence). The length of the CDR3 is 15 residues. V dropped 6 bases and J dropped 4 bases, with 18 bases sitting between them.